This TCR beta chain was captured in a study of OX40 agonist ivuxolimab in advanced cancers. Study summary: Dosing consisted of intravenous ivuxolimab at 0.01 to 10 mg/kg every 2 weeks. Notes on the study in general: Relative to CD4+, CD8+ T cells held more expanded clones on average.

A history of autoimmune disease or systemic immunosuppression excluded patients. As to this clone: Its target is unknown.

Deletions cut 5 bases from V and 4 bases from J, with 11 bases between. Germline values: CDR1 MNHNS, CDR2 SASEGT. This CDR3 has 13 residues. Sequencing was performed with immunoSEQ multiplex PCR; in TCRdb, only in-frame clones are kept and a portion is missing. The top ten hold over 0.25% of the sample, which has tens of thousands of clones, about 88% seen once. Sequencing was performed on CD4+ or CD8+ T cells sorted from blood, taken in a trial of the OX40 agonist ivuxolimab. The TCR comes from an adult with an advanced solid tumor such as melanoma, head and neck, liver or kidney cancer. The chain links TRBV6-1 to TRBJ1-2, with unresolved D. The CDR3 DNA sequence: TGTGCCAGCAGTTTCGGGAACTTCTATGGCTACACCTTC. It yields the protein CASSFGNFYGYTF.